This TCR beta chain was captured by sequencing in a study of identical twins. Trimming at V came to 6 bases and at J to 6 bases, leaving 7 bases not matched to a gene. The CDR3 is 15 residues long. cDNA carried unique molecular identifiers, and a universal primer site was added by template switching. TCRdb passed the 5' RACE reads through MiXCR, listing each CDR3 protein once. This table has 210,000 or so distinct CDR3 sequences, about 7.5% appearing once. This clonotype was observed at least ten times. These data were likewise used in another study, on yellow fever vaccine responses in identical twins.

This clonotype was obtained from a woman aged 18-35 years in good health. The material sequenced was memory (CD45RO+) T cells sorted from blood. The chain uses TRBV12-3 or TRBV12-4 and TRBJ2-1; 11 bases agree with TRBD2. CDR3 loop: CASSPNSGGANEQFF. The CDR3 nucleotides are TGTGCCAGCAGCCCTAATAGCGGGGGGGCCAATGAGCAGTTCTTC.